This TCR beta chain was captured by sequencing in a study of STAT3 mutations in large granular lymphocyte leukemia (dated by TCRdb to about 2019). As for the study more broadly: Roughly half of the T-LGLL patients who were sequenced longitudinally carried canonical activating STAT3 mutations. One or more immunosuppressive therapy regimens were given to more than half of T-LGLL patients, and hematologic response was seen in about 43% of the treated patients. A couple of patients with natural killer LGL leukemia were also sequenced longitudinally as controls within the study. To reconstruct clonal hierarchy and dynamics, serial deep sequencing of TCRbeta CDR3 and STAT3 was performed in patients with T-cell large granular lymphocyte leukemia. Eighteen representative T-LGLL cases were selected from an initial cohort of some 200 LGL patients for longitudinal TCRbeta and STAT3 sequencing. Each patient was sequenced at an average of around 3.8 time points, ranging from 2 to 8 samplings.

General conclusions and limits of the study: Variable intervals between samplings and differing treatment regimens complicated linking therapy response to changes in TCR clonal burden. TCR clonotype switching after therapy was observed in about 35% of the 18 patients, and all newly emerging clones were found to be STAT3 wild type. Persisting codominant clonotypes in some patients meant a small but highly pathogenic clone may have been missed. At least one immunodominant TCRbeta clonotype was present in every T-LGLL patient, and multiple immunodominant subclonotypes appeared in about half of the T-LGLL patients. Because no samples were available when a clone first appeared, clonal expansion had to be inferred from samplings taken at other points. The burden of the dominant TCR clone was higher than the STAT3 mutant burden in several patients, which suggests that the STAT3 mutation arose secondarily inside a clone that had already expanded.

The same DNA, extracted from blood mononuclear cells, served for both the TCR sequencing and the STAT3 sequencing. TCRbeta libraries were sequenced on an Illumina MiSeq, and an average of around 44,000 productive templates per sample was obtained. Using multiplex PCR amplification, the immunoSEQ assay generated the TCRbeta CDR3 libraries. In the paper's pipeline: Repertoire diversity was calculated as previously defined, and values close to 0 indicated extremely monoclonal samples. Drawn from immuneACCESS, this table holds only the in-frame rearrangements with V and J called that TCRdb kept. Clones are partly lost; checked studies trace under half to an unresolved V gene and leave the rest unexplained. V, J and clone size reflect that table, while D and trimming were determined from the DNA. For this sample there are roughly 17,000 clones; around 92% appear just once. The ten top clones hold about 45% of the sample.

About this clone itself: This receptor's antigen is unknown. Base-call qualities are not available, and no considerably larger clone is one nucleotide away.

V is shortened by 5 bases, J by 4 bases, and the region joining them spans 6 bases. The CDR3 numbers 11 residues from cysteine through phenylalanine. Only the CDR3 part of the read is kept: 33 bases, read in frame from the first base. From a lookup of the germline V gene (reference sequence), CDR1 and CDR2 are SEHNR and FQNEAQ. Sequenced: peripheral blood mononuclear cells. The receptor's source is a man in his 60s with T-cell large granular lymphocyte leukemia. Some clones in this sample may be carry-over from other donors' samples. The age is the age at diagnosis. This chain joins TRBV7-9 to TRBJ2-7; the D gene is unclear. The nucleotides are TGTGCCAGCAGCGCCCAATACGAGCAGTACTTC. This sequence encodes CASSAQYEQYF.